This T cell receptor (beta chain) was sequenced during a study of T cells after posttransplantation cyclophosphamide. Generated by immunoSEQ multiplex PCR, the TCRdb table keeps only in-frame clones and is missing some. The sample holds about 2,800 clones, more than 70% seen once. The CDR3 spans 13 residues. From germline, CDR1 is SGHNT and CDR2 YENEEA. After removal of 4 bases from V and 7 bases from J, the junction contained 1 base not matched to a gene. The gene calls are TRBV11-3 and TRBJ2-1; the match to TRBD2 covers 10 bases. This receptor was obtained from a woman in her 50s in good health and a related stem cell transplant donor. The sample consisted of CD8+ T cells sorted from PBMCs. This CDR3 is CASSWGLANEQFF. The CDR3 DNA is TGTGCCAGCAGCTGGGGACTAGCGAATGAGCAGTTCTTC.